These 11 T cell receptor beta chains were all obtained from the same sample, sequenced in a study of T cells in tumors after PD-1 blockade. Clones were read by immunoSEQ multiplex PCR, and TCRdb kept only the in-frame ones, dropping some. Of 15,000 or so clones listed, almost 85% are singletons. The material sequenced was PBMCs, taken after anti-PD-1 treatment. The receptor set was obtained from a human donor with basal cell carcinoma.

This clone appeared a single time. The DNA of the CDR3 is TGTGCCACCAGCCTAGCGGGAGCAACCTACGAGCAGTACTTC. Translating gives CATSLAGATYEQYF. The J gene is TRBJ2-7, the V gene TRBV15; 10 nucleotides align to TRBD2. Germline V gene lookup returns CDR1 LNHNV and CDR2 YYDKDF (reference sequence). V was clipped by 5 bases and J by 2 bases; unmatched bases: 3. CDR3 size: 14 residues.

This clone was seen just once. Written as DNA, the CDR3 is TGTGCCAGCAGCTTCCAGGCAGGGTCTTTTTACAATGAGCAGTTCTTC. Translated, it gives CASSFQAGSFYNEQFF. The chain couples TRBV5-5 to TRBJ2-1; D might be TRBD1 (5 bases). The length of the CDR3 is 16 residues. Germline CDR1 SGHKS, CDR2 YYEKEE (reference sequence). Trimming shortened V by 2 bases and J by 4 bases, and 16 bases separated the two germline ends.

V usage is TRBV14 and J usage is TRBJ2-7, with 12 nucleotides matching TRBD2. Germline loops: CDR1 SGHDN, CDR2 FVKESK. V lost 3 bases and J lost 0; bases outside the gene matches: 9. The CDR3 has 18 amino acids. This CDR3 reads CASSQIVLAGGDSYEQYF. The CDR3 coding sequence is TGTGCCAGCAGCCAGATAGTGCTAGCGGGGGGGGACTCCTACGAGCAGTACTTC.

With respect to this clone: One end of the junction fails to match germline, which may point to a read error. The chain carries TRBV2 and TRBJ2-1; 8 nucleotides match TRBD2. Germline V gives CDR1 SNHLY, CDR2 FYNNEI. This CDR3 contains 19 residues. The CDR3 region is CARSHGGAGEGSSYNEQFF. In DNA, the CDR3 is TGTGCCCGCAGTCACGGGGGGGCGGGGGAGGGGAGCTCCTACAATGAGCAGTTCTTC. The full variable domain, rest sourced from reference TRBV2 and TRBJ2-1, is EPEVTQTPSHQVTQMGQEVILRCVPISNHLYFYWYRQILGQKVEFLVSFYNNEISEKSEIFDDQFSVERPDGSNFTLKIRSTKLEDSAMYFCARSHGGAGEGSSYNEQFFGPGTRLTVL.

This clone was observed a few times. The chain couples TRBV6-2 or TRBV6-3 to TRBJ2-7, with D perhaps assigned TRBD1 or TRBD2 (5 bases each). V gave up 4 bases and J gave up 4 bases, with 11 bases separating them. Germline assignment: CDR1 MNHEY and CDR2 SVGEGT. This CDR3 comprises 13 residues. CDR3 sequence (DNA): TGTGCCAGCAGTTTCTCCGGGGCTTACGAGCAGTACTTC. Translating gives CASSFSGAYEQYF.

The rearrangement links TRBV2 to TRBJ2-5, with 10 bases that match TRBD1. Trimming removed 5 bases from V and 5 bases from J; junction bases left unmatched: 5. CDR1 SNHLY and CDR2 FYNNEI come from the germline V gene. CDR3 length equals 14 residues. In DNA, the CDR3 is TGTGCCAGCAGTAGGGACAGGGGTGGGGAGACCCAGTACTTC. Protein sequence: CASSRDRGGETQYF.

This clone was seen once. The V call is TRBV5-5, the J call TRBJ2-6, with D tentatively TRBD1 (5 bases). Trimming stripped 4 bases from V and 1 base from J, with 12 bases between. CDR3 length: 16 residues. Germline CDR1 and CDR2: SGHKS and YYEKEE (reference sequence). CDR3 residues: CASSRGISSGANVLTF. The CDR3 coding sequence is TGTGCCAGCAGCAGGGGAATTTCGTCTGGGGCCAACGTCCTGACTTTC.

This chain connects TRBV5-5 to TRBJ2-6; 9 bases match TRBD1. J gave up 2 bases and V 2 bases, and 8 bases lay outside the gene matches. CDR3 length: 18 amino acids. Germline V lookup: CDR1 SGHKS, CDR2 YYEKEE (reference sequence). The CDR3 nucleotides read TGTGCCAGCAGCTTTGGGCCGGACAGGGGAACTGGGGCCAACGTCCTGACTTTC. Translated, it gives CASSFGPDRGTGANVLTF.

V gene TRBV5-1 combines with J gene TRBJ2-2, with D possibly TRBD2 on 5 matching bases. In germline, CDR1 is SGHRS, CDR2 YFSETQ. The CDR3 has 16 amino acids. V gave up 0 bases and J gave up 0 bases, with 9 bases separating them. CDR3 nucleotides: TGCGCCAGCAGCTTGGCGGGGTTCGCGAACACCGGGGAGCTGTTTTTT. Translation: CASSLAGFANTGELFF.

The gene calls are TRBV27 and TRBJ1-4; D gene uncertain. This CDR3 comprises 16 residues. V was pared by 0 bases and J by 8 bases, with 16 bases between. The germline gives CDR1 MNHEY, CDR2 SMNVEV (reference sequence). CDR3 protein: CASSLSHRGGREKLFF. The CDR3 DNA is TGTGCCAGCAGTTTATCACATCGGGGAGGGAGGGAAAAACTGTTTTTT.

This clone was seen a single time. DNA of the CDR3: TGTGCCAGCAATAGCGGACAAGAGACCCAGTACTTC. It codes for CASNSGQETQYF. The genes are TRBV28 and TRBJ2-5; a possible D gene is TRBD2 (6 bases). The length of the CDR3 is 12 residues. The V gene lost 7 bases and the J gene lost 2 bases, with 8 bases spanning the gap. Germline-derived CDR1 and CDR2 are MDHEN and SYDVKM. The whole variable domain, remainder taken from reference TRBV28 and TRBJ2-5, is DVKVTQSSRYLVKRTGEKVFLECVQDMDHENMFWYRQDPGLGLRLIYFSYDVKMKEKGDIPEGYSVSREKKERFSLILESASTNQTSMYLCASNSGQETQYFGPGTRLLVL.